What follows describes a single T cell receptor (beta chain). This entry comes from a study of control samples from healthy donors and cancer patients. Germline V lookup: CDR1 MNHEY, CDR2 SVGAGI. V lost 8 bases and J 3 bases, leaving 13 bases between the germline ends. The length of the CDR3 is 14 residues. Method: immunoSEQ multiplex PCR; TCRdb's copy keeps in-frame clones and lacks some. The sample consists of roughly 120,000 clones, approximately 90% of them appearing once. The sequence was obtained from a woman aged 55-70 years with lung cancer. Sequencing input: PBMCs. V usage is TRBV6-5 and J usage is TRBJ2-2; possible D gene TRBD1, 6 bases. CDR3 bases: TGTGCCAGCGGCAGGGGAAGAGACACCGGGGAGCTGTTTTTT. This translates into CASGRGRDTGELFF.